A single sample is the source of the 5 T cell receptor beta chains below, sequenced in a study of PD-1 blockade in mismatch repair-deficient tumors. Using immunoSEQ multiplex PCR, the repertoire was profiled, and TCRdb retains in-frame clones only, with some absent. The table has some 120,000 clones, about nine tenths seen once; the top ten hold about 12%. Sequenced material: peripheral blood, taken about 17 months after starting pembrolizumab. The receptors derive from an adult with mismatch repair-deficient cancer.

The chain is built from TRBV5-8 and TRBJ2-7; a possible D gene is TRBD1 (6 bases). Germline CDR1 reads SGHTS; CDR2 reads YDEGEE. The CDR3 has 13 residues. V shed 4 bases and J shed 7 bases, with 15 bases lying between them. CDR3 DNA sequence: TGTGCCAGCAGCGGGGACATTCTTGGGGAGCAGTACTTC. It translates to CASSGDILGEQYF.

The CDR3 DNA follows: TGTGCCAGCAGTTATGGACAGGCCGGGGCCAACGTCCTGACTTTC. Its protein is CASSYGQAGANVLTF. V and J are TRBV27 and TRBJ2-6; 7 bases are a match to TRBD1. The CDR3 loop spans 15 amino acids. The germline V gene has CDR1 MNHEY and CDR2 SMNVEV (reference sequence). The ends lost 4 bases at V and 4 bases at J; junction bases unmatched: 4.

The V call is TRBV5-1, the J call TRBJ1-1; D is unresolved. The germline CDR1 and CDR2 sequences are SGHRS and YFSETQ. This CDR3 has 11 residues. V shed 2 bases and J shed 8 bases, with 7 bases lying between them. Here the CDR3 DNA reads TGCGCCAGCAGCTTCGCAGGAGAAGCTTTCTTT. Amino acid sequence: CASSFAGEAFF.

This clone was observed once. The rearrangement joins TRBV29-1 to TRBJ2-3, with 9 bases that match TRBD2. The CDR3 runs 14 residues. Trimming cost V 3 bases and J 5 bases; bases outside gene matches: 6. Germline V lookup: CDR1 SQVTM, CDR2 ANQGSEA. In nucleotides, the CDR3 is TGCAGCGTTGAGGGTAGCGGGAGTGTAGATACGCAGTATTTT. It translates to CSVEGSGSVDTQYF.

This rearrangement joins TRBV4-3 to TRBJ2-3; 9 bases match TRBD2. There are 18 residues in the CDR3. Germline CDR1 and CDR2: LGHNA and YSLEER. Unmatched junction bases numbered 10, after V lost 0 bases and J lost 3 bases. The CDR3 loop reads CASSQDRGSSGITDTQYF. The DNA for the CDR3 is TGCGCCAGCAGCCAAGATAGGGGGTCTAGCGGGATAACAGATACGCAGTATTTT.